The entry below describes one T cell receptor (beta chain). Its antigen is not identified. Cells stained for CD3, CD4, CD8, CD45RA, CD27 and viability were sorted into four CD45RA/CD27 subsets. The data stem from a study of naive and memory T cell subsets. Study-wide points: Over 90% of naive TCR sequences appeared only once after error correction, unlike memory subsets. From naive to CM, EM and EMRA, diversity decreased and Gini increased. A few larger clonotypes appeared in naive repertoires, especially CD8, possibly memory cells re-expressing CD45RA.

The germline gives CDR1 MNHEY, CDR2 SMNVEV (reference sequence). J gave up 0 bases and V 6 bases, and 9 bases lay outside the gene matches. The CDR3 length is 16 residues. Both TRBC1 and TRBC2 were covered by a beta constant-region primer of two equimolar oligonucleotides. Four rounds of PCR amplified the ligated cDNA using nested alpha and beta constant-region primers plus SP2. TCRdb re-called the UMI-ligation and nested PCR reads through MiXCR, storing one row per CDR3 protein. The profile shows approximately 140,000 distinct CDR3 sequences, approximately 21% of them singletons. The sequence was collected from a human donor in good health. V and J are TRBV27 and TRBJ2-7; 9 bases are shared with TRBD1. Material for sequencing was naive CD8+ T cells from blood. The CDR3 DNA reads as TGTGCCAGCAGCTACGTCCCGGGACAGGGCTCCTACGAGCAGTACTTC. Translation: CASSYVPGQGSYEQYF.